These T cell receptor beta chains were read from a single sample in a study of blood T cells in healthy people across ages. MiXCR, applied by TCRdb to the 5' RACE reads, yields one record per CDR3 protein. There are approximately 810,000 distinct CDR3 sequences in the sample; approximately 35% occur only once, and over 10% lies in the top ten. Sequenced material: blood. All receptors come from a man aged 18 to 30 in good health. The CDR3 runs from the conserved cysteine through the conserved F or W. Fields, in order: CDR3 protein, CDR3 DNA, V gene, J gene, D gene, clone size. The D gene is left open where the match is weak. Where a row states a size, it is once, few, many or the class of an expanded clone; other rows omit it.

CANSQDHGELFF,TGCGCCAACAGCCAAGATCACGGGGAGCTGTTTTTT,TRBV4-3,TRBJ2-2,NA,NA
CASSPRFGSDQETQYF,TGTGCCAGCTCACCAAGGTTCGGCAGCGATCAAGAGACCCAGTACTTC,TRBV18,TRBJ2-5,NA,few
CASSPDTHPKTFF,TGTGCCAGCAGTCCTGACACCCATCCCAAAACTTTCTTT,TRBV12-3/TRBV12-4,TRBJ1-1,NA,few
CASSLDAGAGGDTQYF,TGTGCCAGCAGCCTAGATGCAGGGGCGGGGGGAGATACGCAGTATTTT,TRBV7-2,TRBJ2-3,TRBD2,NA
CASTSGTSGGGSYEQYF,TGTGCCAGCACCTCCGGGACTAGCGGGGGGGGCTCCTACGAGCAGTACTTC,TRBV4-2,TRBJ2-7,TRBD2,NA
CASSFRTGNSPLHF,TGTGCCAGCAGCTTTCGAACAGGGAATTCACCCCTCCACTTT,TRBV7-9,TRBJ1-6,NA,NA
CASSSEDREKYF,TGCGCCAGCAGCTCGGAGGACAGGGAAAAGTACTTC,TRBV5-1,TRBJ2-5,TRBD1,NA
CASSPSTGLGSRTDTQYF,TGTGCCAGCAGTCCCTCGACAGGGCTTGGATCGAGAACAGATACGCAGTATTTT,TRBV12-3/TRBV12-4,TRBJ2-3,TRBD1,NA
CASSQEQRGTDTQYF,TGCGCCAGCAGCCAAGAACAACGGGGCACAGATACGCAGTATTTT,TRBV4-1,TRBJ2-3,NA,few
CTSRELAKGTDTQYF,TGCACCAGCCGTGAACTAGCTAAGGGCACAGATACGCAGTATTTT,TRBV5-1,TRBJ2-3,NA,NA
CATSDSSSRASGANVLTF,TGTGCCACCAGTGACTCGAGCTCTCGTGCCTCTGGGGCCAACGTCCTGACTTTC,TRBV24-1,TRBJ2-6,NA,NA
CASSQDLGRQETQYF,TGCGCCAGCAGCCAAGACCTGGGTAGACAAGAGACCCAGTACTTC,TRBV4-3,TRBJ2-5,NA,NA
CASNHPTGTGGDTQYF,TGCGCCAGCAACCATCCAACCGGGACAGGGGGGGATACGCAGTATTTT,TRBV4-1,TRBJ2-3,TRBD1,NA
CASSLAGESYGQYF,TGCGCCAGCAGCTTGGCCGGAGAGTCCTACGGGCAGTACTTC,TRBV5-1,TRBJ2-7,NA,NA
CSAHRRYNEQFF,TGCAGCGCACATCGTCGGTACAATGAGCAGTTCTTC,TRBV20-1,TRBJ2-1,NA,NA
CASSQDSSGAEQYF,TGTGCCAGCAGCCAAGACTCTAGCGGGGCCGAGCAGTACTTC,TRBV3-1,TRBJ2-7,TRBD2,NA
CASSLDRGHSDEQYF,TGTGCCAGCAGCCTGGACAGGGGGCATAGCGATGAGCAGTACTTC,TRBV7-8,TRBJ2-4,TRBD1,few
CACSLVLGEGSYNEQYF,TGTGCCTGCAGCTTAGTGCTCGGGGAGGGCTCCTACAATGAGCAGTACTTC,TRBV7-9,TRBJ2-7,TRBD2,NA
CASRVWGFGGYTF,TGTGCCAGCAGGGTATGGGGTTTCGGTGGCTACACCTTC,TRBV12-3/TRBV12-4,TRBJ1-2,NA,NA
CASSSGQGEQYF,TGTGCCAGCAGTTCGGGACAGGGCGAGCAGTACTTC,TRBV6-2/TRBV6-3,TRBJ2-7,TRBD1,NA
CASTRDRLYGYTF,TGTGCCAGCACTCGTGACAGACTCTATGGCTACACCTTC,TRBV12-3/TRBV12-4,TRBJ1-2,NA,NA
CASSYSPGSSYNEQFF,TGTGCCAGCAGTTACTCCCCCGGGTCGTCCTACAATGAGCAGTTCTTC,TRBV6-2/TRBV6-3,TRBJ2-1,NA,many
CAIRATGGPTDTQYF,TGTGCCATCAGAGCCACAGGGGGCCCCACAGATACGCAGTATTTT,TRBV10-3,TRBJ2-3,TRBD1,NA
CASRRRRLAETQYF,TGTGCCAGCAGAAGACGAAGGCTGGCCGAGACCCAGTACTTC,TRBV13,TRBJ2-5,NA,NA
CSARSSGNEQYF,TGCAGTGCTCGCTCCTCAGGGAACGAGCAGTACTTC,TRBV20-1,TRBJ2-7,NA,few
CASVRRPNTGELFF,TGTGCCAGCGTACGCAGGCCGAACACCGGGGAGCTGTTTTTT,TRBV6-5,TRBJ2-2,NA,few
CASSSDTGFSYEQYF,TGTGCCAGCAGCTCTGATACAGGTTTCTCCTACGAGCAGTACTTC,TRBV7-6,TRBJ2-7,NA,NA
CASSDGSSGGWKQYF,TGTGCCAGCAGTGATGGGTCTAGCGGGGGGTGGAAGCAGTACTTC,TRBV6-1,TRBJ2-5,TRBD2,NA
CASSTGSYNEQFF,TGTGCCAGCAGCACTGGATCGTACAATGAGCAGTTCTTC,TRBV5-4,TRBJ2-1,NA,few
CSVGGRGGYTSEQFF,TGCAGCGTCGGGGGAAGGGGGGGTTACACAAGTGAGCAGTTCTTC,TRBV29-1,TRBJ2-1,NA,NA
CASSLEGFRGTRTDTQYF,TGTGCCAGCAGCTTGGAGGGGTTTAGAGGGACGAGGACAGATACGCAGTATTTT,TRBV5-4,TRBJ2-3,NA,once
CASSLGDFTDTQYF,TGTGCCAGCAGTTTAGGGGACTTCACAGATACGCAGTATTTT,TRBV27,TRBJ2-3,NA,many